This T cell receptor beta chain originates from a study of T cell responses to AZD1222 COVID-19 vaccine. With respect to this clone: The antigen is not known.

General observations from the study: The study reported that nearly half of spike-specific TCRs target unmutated variant regions. Recipients of AZD1222 seropositive at baseline numbered only five or six. Two doses of AZD1222 preceded a rise in Spike-specific TCR breadth and depth.

Produced via immunoSEQ multiplex PCR; TCRdb's table is partial and in-frame only. The table lists 60,000 or so clones, about 79% of them singletons. The germline V gene encodes CDR1 LNHNV and CDR2 YYDKDF (reference sequence). This CDR3 contains 16 residues. The V gene end was trimmed by 5 bases and the J gene end by 5 bases; junction bases not matched to a gene: 12. This clonotype originated in an adult in good health. This chain joins TRBV15 and TRBJ2-1, with 7 bases that match TRBD2. This specimen was peripheral blood, taken on day 0 of AZD1222 vaccination. CDR3 DNA sequence: TGTGCCACCAGCCCAGGCGGGGCTAGCGGAGACAATGAGCAGTTCTTC. Translation gives CATSPGGASGDNEQFF.